This T cell receptor (beta chain) was profiled in a study of tumor-infiltrating lymphocytes in primary liver carcinoma. Study overall: Samples returned roughly 3.65 to 7.13 million productive TCRbeta reads each. Read depth did not differ significantly between tissue types. General study points: The samples were not sorted (they were bulk), so CD4+ and CD8+ repertoires were not compared. In tumor-adjacent and tumor-blood pairs, overlap was lower than in tumor region pairs.

Points on this clonotype: Its antigen is still unknown.

The CDR3 is 15 amino acids. Germline loops: CDR1 SGHRS, CDR2 YFSETQ. V lost 0 bases and J 1 base, leaving 8 bases between the germline ends. cDNA specific to TCR beta was made from about 550 ng of total RNA, with a constant-region primer employed for priming. Slightly modified ARM-PCR, run as three nested multiplex PCR rounds, produced the TCR beta libraries. PCR rounds one and two used TRBV1-TRBV30 forward primers with a C-beta reverse primer for 10 cycles each. Via MiXCR, TCRdb re-called the multiplex PCR reads, giving one row per CDR3 protein. The repertoire includes around 210,000 distinct CDR3 sequences, less than 75% of them detected once, and approximately 6.6% sits in the top ten. The source of the blood RNA was unsorted whole blood, and germline DNA was extracted as well. Enrolled patients were chronically infected with HBV and treatment-naive.

This chain joins TRBV5-1 and TRBJ2-4; TRBD2 is a possible D gene (6 bases). This TCR came from a woman aged 55-69 years with primary liver carcinoma and hepatitis B virus infection. Sequences were obtained from peripheral blood. The CDR3 protein is CASSLAGAAKNIQYF. In DNA, the CDR3 is TGCGCCAGCAGCTTGGCGGGAGCGGCCAAAAACATTCAGTACTTC.